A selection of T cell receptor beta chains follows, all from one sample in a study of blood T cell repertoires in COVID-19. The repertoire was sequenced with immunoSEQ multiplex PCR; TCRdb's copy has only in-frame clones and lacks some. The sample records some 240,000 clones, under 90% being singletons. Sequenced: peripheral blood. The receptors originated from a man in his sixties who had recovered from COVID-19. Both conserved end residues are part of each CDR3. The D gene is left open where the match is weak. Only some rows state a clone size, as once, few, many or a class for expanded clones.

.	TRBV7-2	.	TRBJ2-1	TGTGCCAGCAGCTTAGGGGCTACCTCCTACAATGAGCAGTTCTTC	CASSLGATSYNEQFF
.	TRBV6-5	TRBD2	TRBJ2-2	TGTGCCAGTATCGGGACTAGCGGGGGGCACAGGGAGCTGTTTTTT	CASIGTSGGHRELFF
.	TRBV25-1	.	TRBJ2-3	TGTGCCAGCAGTAAGGGGGTGGGGATTCAAACAGATACGCAGTATTTT	CASSKGVGIQTDTQYF
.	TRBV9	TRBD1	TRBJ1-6	TGTGCCAGCAGCGTGGGAGAGGGGGCCTTAAATTCACCCCTCCACTTT	CASSVGEGALNSPLHF
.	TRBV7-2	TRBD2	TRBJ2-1	TGTGCCAGCAGCTTAAGGCTAGCGGGAGCCCACAATGAGCAGTTCTTC	CASSLRLAGAHNEQFF
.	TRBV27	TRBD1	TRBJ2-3	TGTGCCAGCAGTTTCGGGACAGCGCGGACAGATACGCAGTATTTT	CASSFGTARTDTQYF
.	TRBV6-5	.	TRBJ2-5	TGTGCCAGCAGTTACGGAGGCGGCGGGTACCAAGAGACCCAGTACTTC	CASSYGGGGYQETQYF
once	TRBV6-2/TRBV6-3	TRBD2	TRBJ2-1	TGTGCCAGCAGTTACCGGGGGACTAGCGGTTATATCTTCTTC	CASSYRGTSGYIFF
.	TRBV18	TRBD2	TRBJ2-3	TGTGCCAGCTCACCGGGACTAGCGGGAGGAGAAGATACGCAGTATTTT	CASSPGLAGGEDTQYF
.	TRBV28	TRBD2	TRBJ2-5	TGTGCCAGCAGTTTCTATAGGACTAGCGGTACCCAAGAGACCCAGTACTTC	CASSFYRTSGTQETQYF
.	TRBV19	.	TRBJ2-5	TGTGCCAGTAGTATATATAGAGGAGAGACCCAGTACTTC	CASSIYRGETQYF
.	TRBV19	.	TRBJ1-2	TGTGCCAGTAGTATCTCGGGGGGCGACTATGGCTACACCTTC	CASSISGGDYGYTF
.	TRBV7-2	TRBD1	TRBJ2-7	TGTGCCAGCAGCATGCCGACAGGGGGGGGTGGCGAGCAGTACTTC	CASSMPTGGGGEQYF
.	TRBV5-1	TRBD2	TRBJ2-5	TGCGCCAGCACCTTGCCTAGCGGGGGACAAGAGACCCAGTACTTC	CASTLPSGGQETQYF
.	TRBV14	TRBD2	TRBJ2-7	TGTGCCAGCAGCCCAATAGCGGGAGTCTTCTACGAGCAGTACTTC	CASSPIAGVFYEQYF
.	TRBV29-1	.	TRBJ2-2	TGCAGCGTTGGGGCCACAGGTAACACCGGGGAGCTGTTTTTT	CSVGATGNTGELFF
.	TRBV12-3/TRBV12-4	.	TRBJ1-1	TGTGCCACTTCCGGGACCGCGGGGACTGAAGCTTTCTTT	CATSGTAGTEAFF
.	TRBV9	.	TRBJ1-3	TGTGCCAGCAGCGTAGTGACAGACCCAGGGACCATATATTTT	CASSVVTDPGTIYF
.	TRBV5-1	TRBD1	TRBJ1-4	TGCGCCAGCAGTCGGGACAGGGTAGAAAAACTGTTTTTT	CASSRDRVEKLFF
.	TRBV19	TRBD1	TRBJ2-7	TGTGCCAGTAGTTCTTGGACAGGGTCTTACGAGCAGTACTTC	CASSSWTGSYEQYF
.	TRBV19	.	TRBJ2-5	TGTGCCAGTAAGTCTCGCCTAGTGGAGACCCAGTACTTC	CASKSRLVETQYF